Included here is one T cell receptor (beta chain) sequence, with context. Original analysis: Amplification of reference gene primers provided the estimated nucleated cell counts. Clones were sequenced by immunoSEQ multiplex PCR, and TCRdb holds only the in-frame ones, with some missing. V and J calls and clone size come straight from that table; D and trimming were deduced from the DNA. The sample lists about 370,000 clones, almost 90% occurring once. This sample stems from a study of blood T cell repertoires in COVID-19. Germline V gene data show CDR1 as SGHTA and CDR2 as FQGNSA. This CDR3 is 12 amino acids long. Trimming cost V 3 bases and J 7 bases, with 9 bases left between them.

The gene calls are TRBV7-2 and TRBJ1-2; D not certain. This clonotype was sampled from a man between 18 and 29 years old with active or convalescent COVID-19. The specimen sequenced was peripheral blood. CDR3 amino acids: CASSFTPRGYTF. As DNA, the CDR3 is TGTGCCAGCAGCTTTACTCCACGTGGCTACACCTTC.